The 10 T cell receptor beta chains given below trace back to one sample, sequenced in a study of OX40 agonist ivuxolimab in advanced cancers. TCRdb's table, derived via immunoSEQ multiplex PCR, lists solely in-frame clones and lacks some. Of about 46,000 clones in the sample, approximately 83% were seen once. Sequencing used CD4+ or CD8+ T cells sorted from blood, obtained in a trial of the OX40 agonist ivuxolimab. Source of these receptors: an adult with an advanced solid tumor such as melanoma, head and neck, liver or kidney cancer.

This sequence joins TRBV7-6 and TRBJ2-3, with D maybe TRBD2 (5 bases). This CDR3 is 17 amino acids long. V lost 4 bases, J lost 0 bases, and 17 bases lay in between. CDR1 and CDR2 from the germline V gene are SGHVS and FNYEAQ. DNA of the CDR3: TGTGCCAGCAGCTCCCAAGGAGCGGTTCTAAGCACAGATACGCAGTATTTT. It translates to CASSSQGAVLSTDTQYF.

The chain uses TRBV7-9 and TRBJ2-1; D might be TRBD2 (5 bases). The CDR3 covers 12 residues. CDR1 and CDR2 (germline): SEHNR, FQNEAQ (reference sequence). Trimming shortened V by 5 bases and J by 8 bases, and 10 bases separated the two germline ends. The CDR3 bases are TGTGCCAGCAGCAGACTACTTGATGAGCAGTTCTTC. Encoded protein: CASSRLLDEQFF.

The CDR3, as DNA: TGCGCCAGCAGCTTAGGACAGGGATACAATCAGCCCCAGCATTTT. Protein: CASSLGQGYNQPQHF. This sequence joins TRBV5-1 and TRBJ1-5; 8 nucleotides match TRBD1. Looked up from germline, CDR1 is SGHRS and CDR2 is YFSETQ. The CDR3 loop spans 15 amino acids. V shed 2 bases and J 3 bases; nucleotides not matched to a gene: 4.

This clone was seen more than once but under ten times. The chain's CDR3 is CASSFGPSRRDTEAFF. In DNA form, the CDR3 reads TGTGCCAGCAGCTTTGGGCCCTCTAGGAGGGACACTGAAGCTTTCTTT. The chain carries TRBV5-4 and TRBJ1-1; D is ambiguous. Germline values: CDR1 SGHNT, CDR2 YYREEE (reference sequence). Deletions cut 2 bases from V and 3 bases from J, with 17 bases between. The length of the CDR3 is 16 residues.

This clone has more than one count but fewer than ten. The CDR3: CASSKRSGQVSGRMGKLFF. In DNA form, the CDR3 reads TGTGCCAGCAGCAAAAGGTCGGGACAGGTATCTGGCCGTATGGGAAAACTGTTTTTT. J is TRBJ1-4 and V is TRBV21-1; the listed D gene, TRBD1, was not tested against the DNA. TRBV21-1 is an annotated pseudogene. The CDR3 extends over 19 amino acids.

The chain recombines TRBV2 with TRBJ2-3, with 10 bases lining up with TRBD1. The V and J ends lost 9 bases and 5 bases, in that order; junction bases with no gene match: 17. The CDR3 covers 17 residues. In germline, CDR1 is SNHLY, CDR2 FYNNEI. The CDR3 loop is CASARDRGLVREDTQYF. The CDR3 region has the DNA TGTGCCAGTGCCCGGGACAGGGGACTAGTCAGGGAAGATACGCAGTATTTT.

V and J are TRBV6-5 and TRBJ2-5, with 13 bases that match TRBD2. The CDR3 spans 15 residues. CDR1 is MNHEY, CDR2 SVGAGI, per germline. The ends lost 6 bases at V and 5 bases at J; junction bases unmatched: 6. The CDR3 DNA sequence: TGTGCCAGCAGCTGGGGACTAGCGGGGACTGAGACCCAGTACTTC. Its translation: CASSWGLAGTETQYF.

CDR3 loop: CASSARHLLSGNTIYF. CDR3 in DNA: TGTGCCAGCAGTGCGCGGCATTTGCTCTCTGGAAACACCATATATTTT. The gene calls are TRBV2 and TRBJ1-3; D call uncertain. The CDR3 extends over 16 amino acids. Germline CDR1 reads SNHLY; CDR2 reads FYNNEI. Trimming pared 4 bases from V and 0 bases from J, leaving 13 bases between.

The rearrangement uses TRBV19 and TRBJ1-2, with D perhaps matching TRBD1 (5 bases). Trimming pared 6 bases from V and 0 bases from J, leaving 14 bases between. This CDR3 spans 15 amino acids. Germline V gives CDR1 LNHDA, CDR2 SQIVND (reference sequence). CDR3 loop: CASRKTVAPNYGYTF. The CDR3 nucleotides read TGTGCCAGTAGGAAGACAGTGGCCCCTAACTATGGCTACACCTTC.

The chain joins TRBV5-8 to TRBJ1-5, with D possibly matching TRBD1 (5 bases). The CDR3 is 16 amino acids. Germline loops: CDR1 SGHTS, CDR2 YDEGEE. Trimming took 1 base from V and 2 from J, leaving 13 bases between them. The CDR3: CASSLKGQVGNQPQHF. The CDR3 DNA is TGTGCCAGCAGCTTGAAGGGGCAGGTTGGCAATCAGCCCCAGCATTTT. Variable domain in full (rest from reference TRBV5-8 and TRBJ1-5): EAGVTQSPTHLIKTRGQQATLRCSPISGHTSVYWYQQALGLGLQFLLWYDEGEERNRGNFPPRFSGRQFPNYSSELNVNALELEDSALYLCASSLKGQVGNQPQHFGDGTRLSIL.